These 7 T cell receptor beta chains were all obtained from the same sample, sequenced in a study of blood T cell repertoires in COVID-19. Sequencing was performed with immunoSEQ multiplex PCR; in TCRdb, only in-frame clones are kept and a portion is missing. The sample includes about 670,000 clones, 90% seen only once; the top ten take roughly 0.25%. Sequencing was carried out using peripheral blood. These receptor sequences come from a woman in her late teens or twenties with acute or convalescent COVID-19.

A few counts support this clone. This chain connects TRBV7-9 to TRBJ1-1; D is uncertain. Germline V gives CDR1 SEHNR, CDR2 FQNEAQ (reference sequence). The CDR3 totals 13 residues. V dropped 5 bases and J dropped 5 bases, with 12 bases sitting between them. The CDR3 DNA reads TGTGCCAGCAGCCCTGAAGCCGGTACTGAAGCTTTCTTT. Amino acid sequence: CASSPEAGTEAFF.

This rearrangement joins TRBV12-3 or TRBV12-4 to TRBJ1-2; 7 bases align to TRBD1. This CDR3 spans 12 amino acids. V lost 5 bases and J lost 7; bases outside the gene matches: 4. CDR3 DNA: TGTGCCAGCAGTCACGACAGGGCTGGCTACACCTTC. Protein sequence: CASSHDRAGYTF.

The chain carries TRBV6-2 or TRBV6-3 and TRBJ1-2; unclear D gene. The CDR3 loop spans 13 amino acids. Germline V gene lookup returns CDR1 MNHEY and CDR2 SVGEGT. V shed 6 bases and J shed 8 bases, with 16 bases lying between them. As DNA, the CDR3 is TGTGCCAGCAGCCGACCGGTGGAGGGAGGCTACACCTTC. Residues: CASSRPVEGGYTF.

The chain has TRBV5-1 and TRBJ1-2; tentatively, D is TRBD1 (6 bases). V dropped 4 bases and J dropped 7 bases, with 14 bases sitting between them. The CDR3 is 13 amino acids. Per germline, CDR1 SGHRS and CDR2 YFSETQ. The CDR3 spells CASSQQGPGGYTF. In DNA, the CDR3 is TGCGCCAGCAGCCAGCAGGGGCCCGGTGGCTACACCTTC.

This chain uses TRBV19 with TRBJ1-1; D possibly corresponds to TRBD1 (6 bases). The CDR3 totals 14 residues. Germline V CDR1 and CDR2: LNHDA, SQIVND (reference sequence). Trimming stripped 6 bases from V and 0 bases from J, with 11 bases between. The chain's CDR3 is CASRTGAMNTEAFF. Written as DNA, the CDR3 is TGTGCCAGTAGGACAGGAGCCATGAACACTGAAGCTTTCTTT.

On this clone itself: Other DNA sequences in this specimen translate into the identical CDR3. This chain uses TRBV9 with TRBJ2-2, with D tentatively TRBD2 (5 bases). This CDR3 spans 15 amino acids. CDR1 SGDLS and CDR2 YYNGEE come from the germline V gene. Trimming took off 0 bases at V and 2 bases at J, with 8 bases between the two ends. CDR3 protein: CASSVGGLNTGELFF. The CDR3 nucleotides are TGTGCCAGCAGCGTAGGCGGACTCAACACCGGGGAGCTGTTTTTT.

The J gene is TRBJ1-1, the V gene TRBV9; 8 nucleotides align to TRBD1. Germline V CDR1 and CDR2: SGDLS, YYNGEE. This CDR3 has 15 residues. V shed 4 bases, J shed 0 bases, and the junction held 5 bases outside the gene matches. The CDR3 nucleotides are TGTGCCAGCAGCCTTTGGACAGGGTTGAACACTGAAGCTTTCTTT. Its translation: CASSLWTGLNTEAFF.